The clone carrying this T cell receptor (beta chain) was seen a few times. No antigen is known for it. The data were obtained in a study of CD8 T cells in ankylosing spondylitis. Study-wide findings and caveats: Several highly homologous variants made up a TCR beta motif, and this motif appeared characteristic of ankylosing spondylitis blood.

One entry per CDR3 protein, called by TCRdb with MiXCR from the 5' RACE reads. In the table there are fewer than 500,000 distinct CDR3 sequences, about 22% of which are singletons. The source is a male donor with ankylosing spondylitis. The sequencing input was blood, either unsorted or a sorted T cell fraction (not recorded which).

The CDR3 DNA is TGTGCCAGCAGCCAGGTCAGGGAGGTCACCGGGGAGCTGTTTTTT. This sequence encodes CASSQVREVTGELFF. V is TRBV11-2 and J is TRBJ2-2, with TRBD2 as a possible D gene (6 bases). The CDR3 sequence is 15 residues long. V was trimmed by 5 bases and J by 4 bases, leaving 14 bases between them. Germline CDR1 reads SGHAT; CDR2 reads FQNNGV.